The 26 T cell receptor beta chains below come from one sample, sequenced in a study of T cell responses to AZD1222 COVID-19 vaccine. Method: immunoSEQ multiplex PCR; TCRdb's copy keeps in-frame clones and lacks some. The table includes about 150,000 clones, approximately 87% detected once. The source was peripheral blood, collected 28 days after the second AZD1222 dose. These receptors were obtained from an adult who received the AZD1222 COVID-19 vaccine.

The chain links TRBV28 to TRBJ1-2; unclear D gene. The CDR3 extends over 12 amino acids. V gave up 5 bases and J gave up 8 bases, with 12 bases separating them. Germline loops: CDR1 MDHEN, CDR2 SYDVKM. The CDR3 region is CASSIGNAGYTF. CDR3 coding DNA: TGTGCCAGCAGTATAGGGAATGCCGGCTACACCTTC.

The V and J genes are TRBV9 and TRBJ1-6, with 7 bases identical to TRBD1. V lost 3 bases and J lost 8; bases outside the gene matches: 8. The CDR3 runs 15 residues. From germline, CDR1 is SGDLS and CDR2 YYNGEE. CDR3 nucleotide sequence: TGTGCCAGCAGCGGGACGGGACAGTACGATTCACCCCTCCACTTT. Residues: CASSGTGQYDSPLHF. The full variable domain, with the rest looked up from reference TRBV9 and TRBJ1-6, is DSGVTQTPKHLITATGQRVTLRCSPRSGDLSVYWYQQSLDQGLQFLIQYYNGEERAKGNILERFSAQQFPDLHSELNLSSLELGDSALYFCASSGTGQYDSPLHFGNGTRLTVT.

This clone was recorded once. The chain joins TRBV24-1 to TRBJ2-7; 7 bases map to TRBD1. Germline CDR1 and CDR2: KGHDR and SFDVKD. This CDR3 spans 16 amino acids. V dropped 4 bases and J dropped 5; count of bases not matched to a gene: 13. CDR3 amino acids: CATSDNAGTAGDEQYF. CDR3 DNA sequence: TGTGCCACCAGTGACAATGCCGGGACAGCCGGCGACGAGCAGTACTTC.

The J gene is TRBJ1-6, the V gene TRBV7-2, with D unclear. The germline gives CDR1 SGHTA, CDR2 FQGNSA. The CDR3 has 14 residues. Between the trimmed V and J ends, which lost 5 bases and 7 bases, there was a span of 12 bases. The CDR3 reads CASSPANTNSPLHF. Written as DNA, the CDR3 is TGTGCCAGCAGCCCGGCCAATACAAATTCACCCCTCCACTTT.

The DNA for the CDR3 is TGTGCCAGCAGCCCCAACGTGGGAGCTAACTATGGCTACACCTTC. Residues: CASSPNVGANYGYTF. The chain has TRBV13 and TRBJ1-2; D gene unclear. Per germline, CDR1 PRHDT and CDR2 FYEKMQ (reference sequence). V was cut by 5 bases and J by 0 bases, with 13 bases left in between. The CDR3 contains 15 residues.

This chain joins TRBV5-4 and TRBJ1-1, with TRBD1 as a possible D gene (5 bases). This CDR3 is 15 amino acids long. Germline-derived CDR1 and CDR2 are SGHNT and YYREEE (reference sequence). The V gene lost 0 bases and the J gene lost 4 bases, with 13 bases spanning the gap. In DNA form, the CDR3 reads TGTGCCAGCAGCTTGGACGGGGGAAGGAGCACTGAAGCTTTCTTT. It is translated as CASSLDGGRSTEAFF. Full variable domain (rest looked up from reference TRBV5-4 and TRBJ1-1): ETGVTQSPTHLIKTRGQQVTLRCSSQSGHNTVSWYQQALGQGPQFIFQYYREEENGRGNFPPRFSGLQFPNYSSELNVNALELDDSALYLCASSLDGGRSTEAFFGQGTRLTVV.

The chain links TRBV29-1 to TRBJ1-1; D is perhaps TRBD1 (6 bases). CDR1 SQVTM and CDR2 ANQGSEA come from the germline V gene. The CDR3 is 13 amino acids. V dropped 7 bases and J dropped 1 base, with 13 bases sitting between them. The CDR3 loop reads CSAGDTSNTEAFF. CDR3 DNA sequence: TGCAGCGCCGGGGACACCTCGAACACTGAAGCTTTCTTT.

The table lists this clone with a count of one. The rearrangement joins TRBV19 to TRBJ2-1, with unresolved D. The CDR3 contains 15 residues. With 3 bases removed from V and 0 bases from J, the gap between germline ends came to 9 bases. Germline V CDR1 and CDR2: LNHDA, SQIVND (reference sequence). CDR3 sequence (DNA): TGTGCCAGTAGTATCAAGCAGAGCTCCTACAATGAGCAGTTCTTC. Its protein product is CASSIKQSSYNEQFF.

The chain employs TRBV5-1 and TRBJ1-1, with 11 positions matching TRBD1. This CDR3 contains 18 residues. Per the germline V gene, CDR1 is SGHRS and CDR2 is YFSETQ. With V trimmed by 0 bases and J by 1 base, 8 bases remained unmatched. The CDR3 DNA sequence: TGCGCCAGCAGCTTGGAACCGGGACAGGGGGGAAAGAACACTGAAGCTTTCTTT. Its protein product is CASSLEPGQGGKNTEAFF. Drawing the rest from reference TRBV5-1 and TRBJ1-1, the complete variable domain is KAGVTQTPRYLIKTRGQQVTLSCSPISGHRSVSWYQQTPGQGLQFLFEYFSETQRNKGNFPGRFSGRQFSNSRSEMNVSTLELGDSALYLCASSLEPGQGGKNTEAFFGQGTRLTVV.

Only one count was recorded for this clone. The V call is TRBV6-2 or TRBV6-3, the J call TRBJ1-5, with TRBD1 matching over 8 bases. The germline V gene has CDR1 MNHEY and CDR2 SVGEGT. This CDR3 region has 15 residues. Trimming removed 5 bases from V and 6 bases from J; junction bases left unmatched: 9. The CDR3 here is CASSGLQGAAQPQHF. In DNA, the CDR3 is TGTGCCAGCAGTGGACTGCAGGGGGCCGCTCAGCCCCAGCATTTT.

The J gene is TRBJ1-2, the V gene TRBV25-1, with a weak D call TRBD1 (5 bases). The CDR3 sequence is 12 residues long. The germline gives CDR1 MGHDK, CDR2 SYGVNS. With 5 bases removed from V and 7 bases from J, the gap between germline ends came to 11 bases. The CDR3 nucleotides are TGTGCCAGCAGTTCCGGGGGGGGTGGCTACACCTTC. It is translated as CASSSGGGGYTF.

The chain couples TRBV19 to TRBJ1-5; D remains unclear. CDR3 size: 17 residues. CDR1 and CDR2 from the germline V gene are LNHDA and SQIVND (reference sequence). Trimming removed 6 bases at V and 4 bases at J, with 22 bases between. The DNA of the CDR3 is TGTGCCAGTAGACCAGGATGGCGGGGTCGAGCTAATCAGCCCCAGCATTTT. It encodes CASRPGWRGRANQPQHF.

The chain is built from TRBV7-8 and TRBJ1-5; maybe TRBD1 (5 bases). CDR1 and CDR2 from the germline V gene are SGHVS and FQNEAQ. The CDR3 length is 13 residues. Trimming left V 5 bases short and J 1 base short, with 6 bases between. The CDR3 loop is CASSRDSNQPQHF. The DNA of the CDR3 is TGTGCCAGCAGCCGGGACAGCAATCAGCCCCAGCATTTT.

CDR3 region: CASSRRTGNEKLFF. The CDR3 nucleotides read TGTGCCAGCAGTCGACGGACTGGGAATGAAAAACTGTTTTTT. The V call is TRBV6-2 or TRBV6-3, the J call TRBJ1-4; no clear D gene. The CDR3 sequence is 14 residues long. Germline values: CDR1 MNHEY, CDR2 SVGEGT. With 5 bases removed from V and 5 bases from J, the gap between germline ends came to 12 bases.

The chain combines TRBV28 with TRBJ2-7; perhaps TRBD1 as D (5 bases). This CDR3 is 13 amino acids long. The ends were cut back, 2 bases at V and 7 bases at J, with 12 bases in the middle. Germline CDR1 MDHEN, CDR2 SYDVKM. The CDR3 spells CASSLVRVREQYF. CDR3 in DNA: TGTGCCAGCAGTTTAGTCAGGGTTCGGGAGCAGTACTTC.

This chain uses TRBV7-9 with TRBJ2-3; 7 positions agree with TRBD2. Germline V gives CDR1 SEHNR, CDR2 FQNEAQ (reference sequence). Unmatched junction bases numbered 7, after V lost 5 bases and J lost 2 bases. The CDR3 runs to 15 residues. CDR3 loop: CASSLSSGDTDTQYF. As DNA, the CDR3 is TGTGCCAGCAGCCTATCTAGCGGTGACACAGATACGCAGTATTTT.

This clone appeared once. CDR3 coding DNA: TGTGCCACCAGCAGAACCGGGACTAGCGGGGCCCGGCCCTCCAATGAGCAGTTCTTC. Translating gives CATSRTGTSGARPSNEQFF. V gene TRBV15 combines with J gene TRBJ2-1, with TRBD2 identical over 13 bases. The V gene's germline CDR1 is LNHNV and CDR2 YYDKDF (reference sequence). The CDR3 runs 19 residues. The V gene end was trimmed by 2 bases and the J gene end by 6 bases; junction bases not matched to a gene: 13.

The chain is built from TRBV7-3 and TRBJ2-2, with TRBD1 matching over 8 bases. The germline V gene has CDR1 SGHTA and CDR2 FQGTGA. V lost 7 bases, J lost 1 base, and 2 bases stayed unmatched. This CDR3 has 14 residues. CDR3 in DNA: TGTGCCAGCAAGGGACAGGAGAACACCGGGGAGCTGTTTTTT. Amino acids: CASKGQENTGELFF.

The V call is TRBV7-3, the J call TRBJ2-7; D tentatively reads TRBD1 or TRBD2 (5 bases each). The V end was cut by 5 bases, the J end by 3 bases, with 11 bases between. CDR1 and CDR2 (germline): SGHTA, FQGTGA. This CDR3 spans 13 amino acids. The CDR3 DNA reads as TGTGCCAGCAGCCCGCCGGGGCGCTACGAGCAGTACTTC. This sequence encodes CASSPPGRYEQYF.

The rearrangement uses TRBV5-1 and TRBJ2-5; D is uncertain. Germline V gene sequence: CDR1 SGHRS, CDR2 YFSETQ. This CDR3 has 15 residues. Trimming stripped 4 bases from V and 7 bases from J, with 20 bases between. The CDR3 spells CASSPEVGLGVTQYF. CDR3 nucleotides: TGCGCCAGCAGCCCCGAGGTGGGCCTGGGTGTGACCCAGTACTTC.

This chain uses TRBV28 with TRBJ2-4; 8 nucleotides agree with TRBD1. The CDR3 sequence is 16 residues long. Germline CDR1 is MDHEN and CDR2 is SYDVKM. With V trimmed by 6 bases and J by 3 bases, 10 bases remained unmatched. The CDR3 protein is CASRPHGQGSKNIQYF. CDR3 DNA sequence: TGTGCCAGCAGGCCTCACGGACAGGGTAGCAAAAACATTCAGTACTTC.

This rearrangement joins TRBV7-2 to TRBJ2-7; D possibly uses TRBD1 or TRBD2 (6 bases each). Per the germline V gene, CDR1 is SGHTA and CDR2 is FQGNSA. Deletions cut 1 base from V and 0 bases from J, with 19 bases between. This CDR3 region has 18 residues. CDR3 coding DNA: TGTGCCAGCAGCTTAGTTGGGGGGCTCGGAGGTAGCTCCTACGAGCAGTACTTC. Protein product: CASSLVGGLGGSSYEQYF.

CDR3 residues: CASNTPGSGGVDEQFF. DNA of the CDR3: TGTGCCAGTAACACGCCGGGTAGCGGAGGGGTCGATGAGCAGTTCTTC. This chain connects TRBV19 to TRBJ2-1, with D tentatively TRBD2 (6 bases). CDR3 length equals 16 residues. Deletions cut 7 bases from V and 8 bases from J, with 24 bases between. Germline V gene data show CDR1 as LNHDA and CDR2 as SQIVND (reference sequence).

The chain joins TRBV19 to TRBJ2-1; no clear D gene. Trimming removed 3 bases at V and 0 bases at J, with 9 bases between. The CDR3 runs 15 residues. Germline CDR1 is LNHDA and CDR2 is SQIVND (reference sequence). The CDR3 sequence: CASSISPSSYNEQFF. CDR3 nucleotides: TGTGCCAGTAGTATTAGCCCCAGCTCCTACAATGAGCAGTTCTTC.

V is TRBV5-1 and J is TRBJ2-5; a weak D match, TRBD2 (7 bases). Trimming removed 4 bases from V and 9 bases from J, with 19 bases in between. This CDR3 comprises 14 residues. Looked up from germline, CDR1 is SGHRS and CDR2 is YFSETQ. CDR3 nucleotide sequence: TGCGCCAGCAGCCCCGGGACGGAGGGGGGGGCCCAGTACTTC. Amino acids: CASSPGTEGGAQYF.

The rearrangement uses TRBV29-1 and TRBJ1-1; a weak D match, TRBD1 (6 bases). V was trimmed by 4 bases and J by 0 bases, leaving 18 bases between them. CDR1 is SQVTM and CDR2 is ANQGSEA in the germline V gene. The CDR3 spans 16 residues. As DNA, the CDR3 is TGCAGCGTTGGGGGAACAGGGAGGGGAGTGAACACTGAAGCTTTCTTT. Encoded protein: CSVGGTGRGVNTEAFF.